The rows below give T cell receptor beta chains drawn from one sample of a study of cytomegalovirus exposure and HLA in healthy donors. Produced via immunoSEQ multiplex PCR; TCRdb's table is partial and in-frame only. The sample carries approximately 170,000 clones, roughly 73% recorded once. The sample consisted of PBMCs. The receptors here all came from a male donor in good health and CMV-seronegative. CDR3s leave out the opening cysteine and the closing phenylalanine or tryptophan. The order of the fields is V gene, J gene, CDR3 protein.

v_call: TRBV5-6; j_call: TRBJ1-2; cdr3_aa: ASSSLNREKDGYT
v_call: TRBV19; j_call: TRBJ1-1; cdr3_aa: ASTPRGGYTEAF
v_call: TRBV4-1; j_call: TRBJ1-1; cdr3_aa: ASSQVPGNTEAF
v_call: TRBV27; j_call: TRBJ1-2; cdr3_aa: ASSGDRGHGYT
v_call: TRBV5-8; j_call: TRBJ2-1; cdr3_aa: ASSLGLAYNEQF
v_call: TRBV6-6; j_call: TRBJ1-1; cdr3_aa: ASSSRREAGTEAF
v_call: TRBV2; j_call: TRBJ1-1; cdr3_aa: ASSVRVSPEAF
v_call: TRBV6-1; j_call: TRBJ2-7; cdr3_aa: ASGGWYEQY
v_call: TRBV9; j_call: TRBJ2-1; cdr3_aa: ASSASGTSGAPF
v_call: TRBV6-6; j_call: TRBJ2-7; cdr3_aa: ASSYGTESYEQY
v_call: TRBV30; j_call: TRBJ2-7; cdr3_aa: AWSGVAGPPVEQY
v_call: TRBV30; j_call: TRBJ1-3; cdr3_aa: AWSTPRGNTIY
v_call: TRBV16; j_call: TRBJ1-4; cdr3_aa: ASSPGQLSNEKLF
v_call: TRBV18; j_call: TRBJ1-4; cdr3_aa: ASSRPGSEKLF
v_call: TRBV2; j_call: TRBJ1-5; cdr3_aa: ASSEDRGTRNQPQH
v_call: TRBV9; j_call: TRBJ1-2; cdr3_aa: ASSPPAGTDTYGYT
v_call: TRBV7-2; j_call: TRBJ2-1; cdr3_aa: ASSLAALAGAPGEQF
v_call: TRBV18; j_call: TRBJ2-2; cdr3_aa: ASSPQTPNTGELF
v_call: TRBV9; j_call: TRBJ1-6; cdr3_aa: ASSPGHGNSPLH
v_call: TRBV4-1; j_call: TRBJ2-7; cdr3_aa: ASSHATGQFYEQY
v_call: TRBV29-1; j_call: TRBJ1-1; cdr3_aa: SVGMRQMNTEAF
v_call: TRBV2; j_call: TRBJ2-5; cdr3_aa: ASSGQVQETQY
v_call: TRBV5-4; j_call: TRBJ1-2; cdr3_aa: ASSFSTGQWYGYT
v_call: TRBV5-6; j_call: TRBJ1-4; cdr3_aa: ASSHKWSNEKLF
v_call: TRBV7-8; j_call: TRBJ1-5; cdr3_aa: ASSPVDSRNQPQH
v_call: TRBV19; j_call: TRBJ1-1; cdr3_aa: ASNEGQMNTEAF
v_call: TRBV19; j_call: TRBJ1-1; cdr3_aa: ASSMGQENTEAF
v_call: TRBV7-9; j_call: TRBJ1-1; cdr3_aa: ASSSAGVYTEAF
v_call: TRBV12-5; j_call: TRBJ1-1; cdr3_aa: ASGPETGEAF
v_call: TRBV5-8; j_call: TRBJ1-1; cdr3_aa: ASSLEWQSEAF
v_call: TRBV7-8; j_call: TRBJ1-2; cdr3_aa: ASSLAPGQNIGGYT
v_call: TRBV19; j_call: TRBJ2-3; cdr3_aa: ASNGGGTDTQY
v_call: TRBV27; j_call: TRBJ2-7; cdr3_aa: ASTKPGAGGNLYEQY
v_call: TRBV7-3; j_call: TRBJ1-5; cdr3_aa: ASSFSRGQPQH
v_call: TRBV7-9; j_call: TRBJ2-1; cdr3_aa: ASSISGGTNEQF
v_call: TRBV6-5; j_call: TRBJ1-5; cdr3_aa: ASRRQGRGGPQH
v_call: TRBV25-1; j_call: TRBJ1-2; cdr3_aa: ASSVWSAGEADYGYT
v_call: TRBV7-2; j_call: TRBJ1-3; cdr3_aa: ASTEHSGNTIY
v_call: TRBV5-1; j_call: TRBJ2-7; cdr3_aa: ASKRDSPYEQY
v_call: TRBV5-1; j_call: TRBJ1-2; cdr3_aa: ASSTSGGNSYGYT
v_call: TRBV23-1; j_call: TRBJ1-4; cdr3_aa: ASSQDRDEKLF
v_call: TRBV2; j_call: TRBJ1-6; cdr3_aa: ASSVRTANSPLH
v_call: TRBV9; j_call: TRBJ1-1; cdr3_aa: ASSVDPGRSTEAF
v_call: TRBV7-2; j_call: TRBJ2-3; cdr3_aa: ASSLVRGQGDTQY
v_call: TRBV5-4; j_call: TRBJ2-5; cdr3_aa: ASSPRTGGETQY
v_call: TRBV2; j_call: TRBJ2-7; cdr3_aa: ARQLRGGSYEQY
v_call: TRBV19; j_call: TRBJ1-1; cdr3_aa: ASSLWTDEAF
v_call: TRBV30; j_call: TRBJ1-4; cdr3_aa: AWSVSSDLF
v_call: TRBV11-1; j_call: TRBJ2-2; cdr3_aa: ASSPKNGNGELF
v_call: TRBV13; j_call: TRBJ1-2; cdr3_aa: ASSLGRGNGYT